This TCR beta chain was retrieved from a study of CD8+ T cells in alopecia areata. Trimming shortened V by 11 bases and J by 7 bases, and 24 bases separated the two germline ends. This CDR3 spans 15 amino acids. Germline lookup yields CDR1 SNHLY and CDR2 FYNNEI. cDNA prepared by RNA extraction and subsequent reverse transcription served as the template for sequencing. Clones were sequenced by immunoSEQ multiplex PCR, and TCRdb holds only the in-frame ones, with some missing. The sample has 150,000 to 200,000 clones, 67% seen once. This chain uses TRBV2 with TRBJ2-1; either TRBD1 or TRBD2 may fit D (5 bases each). Specimen: CD8+ T cells sorted from blood, collected at week 0. The origin of this receptor is a human donor with alopecia areata. In DNA, the CDR3 is TGTGCCCGCGCGTCCCACGGGACGTCTGAGAATGAGCAGTTCTTC. Encoded protein: CARASHGTSENEQFF.